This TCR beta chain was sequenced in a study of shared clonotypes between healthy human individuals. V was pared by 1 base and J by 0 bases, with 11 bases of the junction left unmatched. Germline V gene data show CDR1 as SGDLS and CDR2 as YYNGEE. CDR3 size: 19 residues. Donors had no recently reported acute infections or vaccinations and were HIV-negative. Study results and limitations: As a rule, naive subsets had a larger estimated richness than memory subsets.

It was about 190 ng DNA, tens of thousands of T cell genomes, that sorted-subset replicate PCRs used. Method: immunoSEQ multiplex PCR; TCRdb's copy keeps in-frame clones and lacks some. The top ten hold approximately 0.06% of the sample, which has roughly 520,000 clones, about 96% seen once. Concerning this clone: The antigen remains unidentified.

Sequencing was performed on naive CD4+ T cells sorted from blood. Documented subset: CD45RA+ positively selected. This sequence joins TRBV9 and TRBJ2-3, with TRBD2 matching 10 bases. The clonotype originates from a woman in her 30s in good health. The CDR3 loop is CASSVRSGRAAGSTDTQYF. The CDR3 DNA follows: TGTGCCAGCAGCGTAAGGAGCGGGAGGGCCGCGGGTAGCACAGATACGCAGTATTTT.